What follows are 15 T cell receptor beta chains derived from one specimen sequenced in a study of cytomegalovirus exposure and HLA in healthy donors. Clones were read by immunoSEQ multiplex PCR, and TCRdb kept only the in-frame ones, dropping some. The sample yields about 200,000 clones, roughly 88% seen once. Sequencing input: PBMCs. The receptor source for this set is a woman under 30 in good health and CMV-seronegative.

Written as DNA, the CDR3 is TGCGCCAGCAGCTTGTTGTGGACTAGCGGCCACAATGAGCAGTTCTTC. Its translation: CASSLLWTSGHNEQFF. The chain recombines TRBV5-1 with TRBJ2-1; 10 nucleotides line up with TRBD2. Germline lookup yields CDR1 SGHRS and CDR2 YFSETQ. The trim removed 1 base at V and 5 bases at J, leaving 6 bases unmatched. The CDR3 is made up of 16 amino acids.

The chain combines TRBV6-6 with TRBJ2-3; weak D call: TRBD2 (5 bases). The V gene's germline CDR1 is MNHNY and CDR2 SVGAGI (reference sequence). The CDR3 is 16 amino acids. V shed 2 bases and J shed 1 base, with 13 bases lying between them. The CDR3 spells CASSYHQLARTDTQYF. In DNA, the CDR3 is TGTGCCAGCAGTTACCATCAGCTAGCACGCACAGATACGCAGTATTTT.

The chain links TRBV5-6 to TRBJ1-1; 8 nucleotides agree with TRBD1. CDR1 and CDR2 from the germline V gene are SGHDT and YYEEEE. This CDR3 has 16 amino acids. The trim removed 5 bases at V and 2 bases at J, leaving 11 bases unmatched. The CDR3 nucleotides read TGTGCCAGCAGTTCAGGACAGGGTCCTTCTAACACTGAAGCTTTCTTT. Its protein is CASSSGQGPSNTEAFF.

This clone was observed once. The chain joins TRBV9 to TRBJ1-1; D is unclear. Germline loops: CDR1 SGDLS, CDR2 YYNGEE. Trimming cost V 3 bases and J 6 bases, with 12 bases left between them. The CDR3 consists of 13 residues. The CDR3 bases are TGTGCCAGCAGCGCCGGAGAGAGCTCTGAAGCTTTCTTT. Protein: CASSAGESSEAFF.

CDR3 sequence: CAISGGTALSYGYTF. The DNA for the CDR3 is TGTGCCATCAGTGGAGGGACAGCCCTATCCTATGGCTACACCTTC. This chain joins TRBV10-3 and TRBJ1-2; the match to TRBD1 covers 7 bases. Germline V CDR1 and CDR2: ENHRY, SYGVKD. The CDR3 extends over 15 amino acids. Unmatched junction bases numbered 9, after V lost 4 bases and J lost 4 bases.

CDR3 DNA: TGCAGCGTTACCGGGACAGGTCCCTACGAGCAGTACTTC. Translation gives CSVTGTGPYEQYF. This rearrangement joins TRBV29-1 to TRBJ2-7, with 8 bases that match TRBD1. Germline values: CDR1 SQVTM, CDR2 ANQGSEA. The V segment lost 5 bases and the J segment 2 bases; nucleotides outside the gene matches: 5. This CDR3 has 13 residues.

CDR3: CASSHVGLSGSNEQYF. CDR3 sequence (DNA): TGTGCCAGCAGCCATGTGGGGCTTAGCGGGAGTAACGAGCAGTACTTC. The rearrangement joins TRBV14 to TRBJ2-7, with TRBD2 matching over 9 bases. Germline lookup yields CDR1 SGHDN and CDR2 FVKESK. The CDR3 is 16 residues long. With V trimmed by 3 bases and J by 5 bases, 11 bases remained unmatched.

The CDR3 here is CAWRLAGAGEQFF. The CDR3 DNA follows: TGTGCCTGGAGGCTAGCGGGAGCTGGTGAGCAGTTCTTC. This chain links TRBV30 with TRBJ2-1; TRBD2 matches at 10 bases. V shed 3 bases and J 9 bases; nucleotides not matched to a gene: 5. This CDR3 contains 13 residues. CDR1 and CDR2 from the germline V gene are GTSNPN and SVGIG (reference sequence).

The chain is built from TRBV9 and TRBJ2-7; TRBD2 matches 9 bases. Germline V gene lookup returns CDR1 SGDLS and CDR2 YYNGEE. Unmatched junction bases numbered 8, after V lost 1 base and J lost 6 bases. This CDR3 spans 15 amino acids. CDR3: CASSVSSGSTREQYF. In nucleotides, the CDR3 is TGTGCCAGCAGCGTAAGTAGCGGGAGTACGCGCGAGCAGTACTTC.

The chain employs TRBV28 and TRBJ2-7; TRBD1 matches 8 bases. The CDR3 sequence is 15 residues long. Unmatched junction bases numbered 8, after V lost 7 bases and J lost 0 bases. Per germline, CDR1 MDHEN and CDR2 SYDVKM. The DNA for the CDR3 is TGTGCCAGCATCCTCACAGGGGGAAGCTCCTACGAGCAGTACTTC. It specifies CASILTGGSSYEQYF.

The chain uses TRBV6-1 and TRBJ2-7, with TRBD1 identical over 9 bases. Looked up from germline, CDR1 is MNHNS and CDR2 is SASEGT. This CDR3 is 14 amino acids long. The ends lost 7 bases at V and 5 bases at J; junction bases unmatched: 9. For the CDR3, the DNA is TGTGCCAGCACTGCGGGGACAGGGTTAAACGAGCAGTACTTC. Residues: CASTAGTGLNEQYF.

The chain recombines TRBV30 with TRBJ2-7, with 8 bases identical to TRBD1. Germline values: CDR1 GTSNPN, CDR2 SVGIG (reference sequence). Trimming cost V 2 bases and J 6 bases; bases outside gene matches: 0. The CDR3 has 11 residues. CDR3 protein: CAWSTGGEQYF. The CDR3, as DNA: TGTGCCTGGAGTACAGGGGGCGAGCAGTACTTC.

In its sample, this clone was seen a few times. The V gene is TRBV19, the J gene TRBJ2-5, with 13 bases identical to TRBD2. The CDR3 sequence is 15 residues long. The junction had 6 bases not matched to a gene; V was cut back by 6 bases and J by 5 bases. Germline CDR1 LNHDA, CDR2 SQIVND (reference sequence). The DNA for the CDR3 is TGTGCCAGTAGCCTGACTAGCGGGAGGCGGGAGACCCAGTACTTC. It encodes CASSLTSGRRETQYF.

This chain connects TRBV11-2 to TRBJ2-2, with 7 bases fitting TRBD1. The germline V gene has CDR1 SGHAT and CDR2 FQNNGV. J was trimmed by 0 bases and V by 6 bases; bases with no gene match: 10. This CDR3 is built from 17 residues. This CDR3 is CASSLSAGTANTGELFF. As DNA, the CDR3 is TGTGCCAGCAGTCTCTCCGCCGGGACAGCGAACACCGGGGAGCTGTTTTTT.

The rearrangement links TRBV5-1 to TRBJ2-7; 9 bases match TRBD2. The CDR3 length is 16 residues. The germline CDR1 and CDR2 sequences are SGHRS and YFSETQ. After removal of 2 bases from V and 0 bases from J, the junction contained 6 bases not matched to a gene. CDR3 region: CASSFRASGNSYEQYF. The CDR3 bases are TGCGCCAGCAGCTTTAGGGCTAGCGGGAACTCCTACGAGCAGTACTTC.